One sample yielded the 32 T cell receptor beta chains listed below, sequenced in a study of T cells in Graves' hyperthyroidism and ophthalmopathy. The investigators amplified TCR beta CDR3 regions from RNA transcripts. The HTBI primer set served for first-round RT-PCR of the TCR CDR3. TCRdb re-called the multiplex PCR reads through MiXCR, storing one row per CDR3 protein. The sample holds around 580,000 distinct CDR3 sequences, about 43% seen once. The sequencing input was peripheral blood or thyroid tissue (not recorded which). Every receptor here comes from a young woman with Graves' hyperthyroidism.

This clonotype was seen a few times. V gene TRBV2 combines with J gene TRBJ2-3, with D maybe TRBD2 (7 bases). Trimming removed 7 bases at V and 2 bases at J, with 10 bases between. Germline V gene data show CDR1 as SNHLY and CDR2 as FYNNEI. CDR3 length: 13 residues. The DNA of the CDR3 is TGTGCCAGCACCCGGGGGGCCACAGATACGCAGTATTTT. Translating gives CASTRGATDTQYF.

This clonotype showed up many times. The CDR3 DNA reads as TGTGCCAGCAGCGTCACGCGGGATAATTCACCCCTCCACTTT. This translates into CASSVTRDNSPLHF. The gene calls are TRBV6-2 or TRBV6-3 and TRBJ1-6; the D is unclear. V was pared by 6 bases and J by 5 bases, with 11 bases between. Germline V gene data show CDR1 as MNHEY and CDR2 as SVGEGT. The CDR3 covers 14 residues.

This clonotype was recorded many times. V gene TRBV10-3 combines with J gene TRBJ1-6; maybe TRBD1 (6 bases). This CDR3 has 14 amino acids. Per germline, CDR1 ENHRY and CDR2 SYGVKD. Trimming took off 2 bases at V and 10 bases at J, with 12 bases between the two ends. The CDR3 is CAISETGARSPLHF. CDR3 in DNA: TGTGCCATCAGTGAGACGGGGGCGCGGTCACCCCTCCACTTT.

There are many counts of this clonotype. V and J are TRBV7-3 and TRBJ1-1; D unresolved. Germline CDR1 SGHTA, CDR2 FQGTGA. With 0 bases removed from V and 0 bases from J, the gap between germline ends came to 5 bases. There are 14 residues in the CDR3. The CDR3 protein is CASSLTNMNTEAFF. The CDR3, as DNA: TGTGCCAGCAGCTTAACTAATATGAACACTGAAGCTTTCTTT.

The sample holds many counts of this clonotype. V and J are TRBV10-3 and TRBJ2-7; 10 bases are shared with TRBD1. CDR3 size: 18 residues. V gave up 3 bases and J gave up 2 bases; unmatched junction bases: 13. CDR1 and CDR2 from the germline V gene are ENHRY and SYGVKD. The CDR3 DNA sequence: TGTGCCATCAGTGAAACCGGGACAGGGGTTTCGGGGGCCTACGAGCAGTACTTC. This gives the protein CAISETGTGVSGAYEQYF.

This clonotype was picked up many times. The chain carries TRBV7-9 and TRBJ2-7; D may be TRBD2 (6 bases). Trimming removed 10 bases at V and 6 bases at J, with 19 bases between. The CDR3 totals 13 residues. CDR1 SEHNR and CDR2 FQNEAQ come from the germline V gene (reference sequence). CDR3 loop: CATQEIRDSEQYF. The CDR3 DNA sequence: TGTGCCACCCAGGAGATCAGGGACTCCGAGCAGTACTTC.

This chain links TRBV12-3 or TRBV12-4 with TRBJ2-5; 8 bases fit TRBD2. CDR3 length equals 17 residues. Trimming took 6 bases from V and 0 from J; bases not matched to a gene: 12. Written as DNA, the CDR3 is TGTGCCAGCAGCCAAGGGTCCTGGCGGGAGGACCAAGAGACCCAGTACTTC. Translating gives CASSQGSWREDQETQYF.

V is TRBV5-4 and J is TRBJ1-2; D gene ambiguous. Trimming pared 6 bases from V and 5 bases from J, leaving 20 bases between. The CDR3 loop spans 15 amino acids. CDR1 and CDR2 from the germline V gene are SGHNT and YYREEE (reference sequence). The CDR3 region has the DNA TGTGCCAGCATTGGGTCCGGGAAAGGGAATTATGGCTACACCTTC. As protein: CASIGSGKGNYGYTF.

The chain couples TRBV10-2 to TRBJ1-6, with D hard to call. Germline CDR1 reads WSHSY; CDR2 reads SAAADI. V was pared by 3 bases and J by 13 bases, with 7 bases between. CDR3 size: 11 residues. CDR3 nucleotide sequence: TGCGCCAGCAGTGAAGGCCGTCCCCTCCACTTT. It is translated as CASSEGRPLHF.

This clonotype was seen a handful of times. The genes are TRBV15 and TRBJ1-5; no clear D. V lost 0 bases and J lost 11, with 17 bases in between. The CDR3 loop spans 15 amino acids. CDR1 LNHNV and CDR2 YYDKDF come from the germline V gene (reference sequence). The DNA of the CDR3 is TGTGCCACCAGCAGAGAAAGGACGGCGCGAGAGACCCAGCATTTT. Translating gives CATSRERTARETQHF.

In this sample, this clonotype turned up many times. CDR3 region: CTRTSQPYSYEQYF. CDR3 coding DNA: TGCACCAGAACTAGCCAACCTTACTCCTACGAGCAGTACTTC. V gene TRBV20-1 combines with J gene TRBJ2-7; maybe TRBD2 (6 bases). CDR1 and CDR2 (germline): DFQATT, SNEGSKA (reference sequence). The CDR3 covers 14 residues.

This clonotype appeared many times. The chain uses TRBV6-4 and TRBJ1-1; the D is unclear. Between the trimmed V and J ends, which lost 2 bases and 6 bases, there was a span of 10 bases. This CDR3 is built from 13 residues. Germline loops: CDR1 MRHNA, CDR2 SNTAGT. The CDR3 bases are TGTGCCAGCAGTGACGGTGGACTGGCTGAAGCTTTCTTT. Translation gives CASSDGGLAEAFF.

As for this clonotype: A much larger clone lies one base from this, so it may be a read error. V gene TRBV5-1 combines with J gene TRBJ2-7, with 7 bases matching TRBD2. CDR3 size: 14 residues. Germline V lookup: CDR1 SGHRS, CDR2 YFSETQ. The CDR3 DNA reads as TGCGCCGGCAGCGGGACCCCTACGCTCGGCGAGCAGTACTTC. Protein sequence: CAGSGTPTLGEQYF.

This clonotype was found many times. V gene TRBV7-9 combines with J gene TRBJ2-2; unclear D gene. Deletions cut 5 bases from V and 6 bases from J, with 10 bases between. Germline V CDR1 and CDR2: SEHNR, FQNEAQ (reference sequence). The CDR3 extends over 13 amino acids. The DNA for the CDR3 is TGTGCCAGCAGCAGTAGCAATTCCGGGGAGCTGTTTTTT. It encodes CASSSSNSGELFF.

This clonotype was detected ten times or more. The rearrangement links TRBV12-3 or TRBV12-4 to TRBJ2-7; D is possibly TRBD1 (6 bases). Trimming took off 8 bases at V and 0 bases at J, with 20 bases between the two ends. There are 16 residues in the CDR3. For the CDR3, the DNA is TGTGCCAGCGGGGGAACCGGGACATATCGCTCCTACGAGCAGTACTTC. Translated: CASGGTGTYRSYEQYF.

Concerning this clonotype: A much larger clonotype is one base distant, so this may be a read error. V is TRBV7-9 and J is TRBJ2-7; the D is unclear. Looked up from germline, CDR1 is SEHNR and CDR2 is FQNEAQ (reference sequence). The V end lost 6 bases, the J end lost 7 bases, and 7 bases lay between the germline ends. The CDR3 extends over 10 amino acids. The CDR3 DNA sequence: TGTGCCAGCAGTGTGAATGAGCAGTACTTC. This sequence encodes CASSVNEQYF. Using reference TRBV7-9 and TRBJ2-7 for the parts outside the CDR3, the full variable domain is DTGVSQNPRHKITKRGQNVTFRCDPISEHNRLYWYRQTLGQGPEFLTYFQNEAQLEKSRLLSDRFSAERPKGSFSTLEIQRTEQGDSAMYLCASSVNEQYFGPGTRLTVT.

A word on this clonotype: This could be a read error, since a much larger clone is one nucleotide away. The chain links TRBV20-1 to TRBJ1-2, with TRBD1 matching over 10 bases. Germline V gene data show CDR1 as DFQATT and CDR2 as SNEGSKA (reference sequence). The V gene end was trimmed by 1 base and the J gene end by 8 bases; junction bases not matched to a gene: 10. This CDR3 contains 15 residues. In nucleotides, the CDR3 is TGCAGTGCTAGAGGCCCCAGACAGGGGGCGGTCGGCTACACCTTC. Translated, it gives CSARGPRQGAVGYTF.

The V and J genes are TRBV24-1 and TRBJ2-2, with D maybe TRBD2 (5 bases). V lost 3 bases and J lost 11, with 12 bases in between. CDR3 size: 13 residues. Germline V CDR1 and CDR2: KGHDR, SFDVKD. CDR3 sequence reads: CATSDPGLGELFF. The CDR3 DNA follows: TGTGCCACCAGTGATCCCGGACTGGGCGAGCTGTTTTTT.

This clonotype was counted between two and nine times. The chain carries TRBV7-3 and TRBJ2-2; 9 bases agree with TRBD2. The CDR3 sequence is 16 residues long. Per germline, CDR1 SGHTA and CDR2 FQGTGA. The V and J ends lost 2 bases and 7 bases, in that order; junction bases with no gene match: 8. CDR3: CASSLAGTSLDGELFF. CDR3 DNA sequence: TGTGCCAGCAGCTTAGCCGGGACTAGCCTGGACGGGGAGCTGTTTTTT.

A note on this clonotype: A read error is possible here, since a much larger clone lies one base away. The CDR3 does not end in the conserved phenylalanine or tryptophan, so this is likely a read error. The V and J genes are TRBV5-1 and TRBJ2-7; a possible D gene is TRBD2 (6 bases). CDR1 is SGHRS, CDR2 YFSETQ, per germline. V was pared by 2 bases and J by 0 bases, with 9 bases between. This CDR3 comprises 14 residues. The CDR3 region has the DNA TGCGCCAGCAGCTTCGCGGGACCCTCCTACGAGCAGTACTCC. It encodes CASSFAGPSYEQYS.

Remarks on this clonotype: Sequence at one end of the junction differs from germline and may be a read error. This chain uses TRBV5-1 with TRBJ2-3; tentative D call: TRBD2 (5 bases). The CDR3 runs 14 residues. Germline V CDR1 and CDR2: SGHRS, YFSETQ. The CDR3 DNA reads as TGTGCCAGCAGCTTCGGAGGTGTCGGAGATACGCAGTATTTT. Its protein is CASSFGGVGDTQYF. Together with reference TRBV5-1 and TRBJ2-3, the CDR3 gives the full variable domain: KAGVTQTPRYLIKTRGQQVTLSCSPISGHRSVSWYQQTPGQGLQFLFEYFSETQRNKGNFPGRFSGRQFSNSRSEMNVSTLELGDSALYLCASSFGGVGDTQYFGPGTRLTVL.

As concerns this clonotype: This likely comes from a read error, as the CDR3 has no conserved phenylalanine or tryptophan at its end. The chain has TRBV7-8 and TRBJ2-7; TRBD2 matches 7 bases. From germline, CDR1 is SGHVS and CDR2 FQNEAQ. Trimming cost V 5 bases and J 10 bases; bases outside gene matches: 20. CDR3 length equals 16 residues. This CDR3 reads CASSDAGLEGHLPQYY. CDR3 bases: TGTGCCAGCAGCGACGCCGGACTAGAGGGGCACCTCCCCCAGTACTAC.

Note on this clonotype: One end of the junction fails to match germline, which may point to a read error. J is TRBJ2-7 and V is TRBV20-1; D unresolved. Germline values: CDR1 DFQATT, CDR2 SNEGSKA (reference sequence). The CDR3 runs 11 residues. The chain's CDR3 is CSARDGYEQCF. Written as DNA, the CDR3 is TGCAGTGCTAGAGATGGGTACGAGCAGTGCTTC.

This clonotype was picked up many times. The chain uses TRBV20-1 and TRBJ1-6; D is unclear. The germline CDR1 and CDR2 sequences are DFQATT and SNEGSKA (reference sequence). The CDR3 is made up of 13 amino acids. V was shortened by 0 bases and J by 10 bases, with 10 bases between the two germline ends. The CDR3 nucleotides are TGCAGTGCTAGAGAGGGTCCGGGGTCACCCCTCCACTTT. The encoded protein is CSAREGPGSPLHF.

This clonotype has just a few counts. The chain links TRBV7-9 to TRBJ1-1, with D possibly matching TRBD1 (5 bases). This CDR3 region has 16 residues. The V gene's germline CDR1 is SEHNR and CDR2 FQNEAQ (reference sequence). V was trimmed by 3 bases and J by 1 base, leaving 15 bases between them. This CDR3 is CASSLGQGPPNTEAFF. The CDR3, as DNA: TGTGCCAGCAGCTTGGGTCAGGGACCCCCGAACACTGAAGCTTTCTTT.

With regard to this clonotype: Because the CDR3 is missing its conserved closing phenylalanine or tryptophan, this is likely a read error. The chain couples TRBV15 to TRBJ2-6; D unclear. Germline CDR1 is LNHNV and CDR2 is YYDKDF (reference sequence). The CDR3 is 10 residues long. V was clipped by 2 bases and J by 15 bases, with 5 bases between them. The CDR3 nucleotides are TGTGCCACCAGCAGAAGACCCCTGACTAGC. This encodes CATSRRPLTS.

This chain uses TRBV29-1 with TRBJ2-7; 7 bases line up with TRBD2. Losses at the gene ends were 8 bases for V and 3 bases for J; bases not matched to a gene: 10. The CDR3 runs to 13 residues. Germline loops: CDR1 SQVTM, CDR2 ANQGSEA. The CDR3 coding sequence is TGCAGCCAAAGGGAGGGAAGCTTCTACGAGCAGTACTTC. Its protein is CSQREGSFYEQYF.

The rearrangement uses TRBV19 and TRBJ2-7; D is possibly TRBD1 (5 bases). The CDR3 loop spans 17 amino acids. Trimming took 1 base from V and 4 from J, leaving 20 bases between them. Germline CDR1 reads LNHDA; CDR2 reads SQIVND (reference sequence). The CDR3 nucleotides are TGTGCCAGTAGTATAGGTCAGGGCTACGGCTCTTTTTACGAGCAGTACTTC. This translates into CASSIGQGYGSFYEQYF.

The CDR3 bases are TGTGCCAGTAGTAACCAACACACCAATGAGCAGTTCTTC. Its translation: CASSNQHTNEQFF. The chain has TRBV19 and TRBJ2-1; D remains unclear. The CDR3 is 13 residues long. Trimming shortened V by 4 bases and J by 6 bases, and 10 bases separated the two germline ends. Germline V lookup: CDR1 LNHDA, CDR2 SQIVND (reference sequence).

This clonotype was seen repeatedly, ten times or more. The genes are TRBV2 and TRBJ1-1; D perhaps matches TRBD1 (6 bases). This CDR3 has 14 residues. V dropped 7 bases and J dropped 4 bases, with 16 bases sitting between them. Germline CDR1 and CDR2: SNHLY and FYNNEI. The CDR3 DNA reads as TGTGCCAGCAAGGTGGAATTCAGGGGCACTGAAGCTTTCTTT. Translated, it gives CASKVEFRGTEAFF.

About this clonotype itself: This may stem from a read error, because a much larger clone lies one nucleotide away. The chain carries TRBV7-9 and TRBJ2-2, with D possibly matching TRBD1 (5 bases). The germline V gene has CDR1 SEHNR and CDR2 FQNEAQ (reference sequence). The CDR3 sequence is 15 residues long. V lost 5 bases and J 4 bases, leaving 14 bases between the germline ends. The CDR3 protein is CASSPETVFTGELFF. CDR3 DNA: TGTGCCAGCAGCCCAGAGACAGTCTTCACCGGGGAGCTGTTTTTT.

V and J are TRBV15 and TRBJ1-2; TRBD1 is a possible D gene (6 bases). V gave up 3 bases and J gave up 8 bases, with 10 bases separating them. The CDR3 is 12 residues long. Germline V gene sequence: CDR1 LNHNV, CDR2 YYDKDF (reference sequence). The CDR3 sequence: CATSSARGGYTF. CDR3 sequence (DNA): TGTGCCACCAGCAGTGCCAGGGGCGGCTACACCTTC.